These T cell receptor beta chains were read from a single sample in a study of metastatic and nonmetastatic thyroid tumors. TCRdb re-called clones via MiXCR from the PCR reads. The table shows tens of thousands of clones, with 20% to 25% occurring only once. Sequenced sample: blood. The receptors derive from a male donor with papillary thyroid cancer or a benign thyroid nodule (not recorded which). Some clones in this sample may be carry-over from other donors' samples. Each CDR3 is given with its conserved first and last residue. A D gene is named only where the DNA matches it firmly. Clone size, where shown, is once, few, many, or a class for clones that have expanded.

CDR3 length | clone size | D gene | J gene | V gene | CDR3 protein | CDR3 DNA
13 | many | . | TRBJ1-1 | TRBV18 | CASSLGASTEAFF | TGTGCCAGCTCACTGGGGGCGAGCACTGAAGCTTTCTTT
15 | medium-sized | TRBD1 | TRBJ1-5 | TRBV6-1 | CASSPLTGAWQPQHF | TGTGCCAGCAGTCCACTAACAGGGGCTTGGCAGCCCCAGCATTTT
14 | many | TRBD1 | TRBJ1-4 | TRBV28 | CASSLQGAGEKLFF | TGTGCCAGCAGTCTACAGGGGGCCGGTGAAAAACTGTTTTTT
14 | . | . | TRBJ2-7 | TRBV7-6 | CASNSPGQHYEQYF | TGTGCCAGCAACTCTCCCGGACAGCACTACGAGCAGTACTTC
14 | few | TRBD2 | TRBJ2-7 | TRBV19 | CASSIGGRRYEQYF | TGTGCCAGTAGTATCGGCGGGAGACGGTACGAGCAGTACTTC
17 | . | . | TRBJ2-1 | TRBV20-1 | CSARDDFGASLYNEQFF | TGCAGTGCTAGAGATGATTTTGGCGCTAGCCTCTACAATGAGCAGTTCTTC
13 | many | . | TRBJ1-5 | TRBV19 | CASSFNSNQPQHF | TGTGCCAGTAGTTTTAACAGCAATCAGCCCCAGCATTTT
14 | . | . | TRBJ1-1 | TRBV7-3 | CASSLSGENTEAFF | TGTGCCAGCAGCTTGTCAGGGGAGAACACTGAAGCTTTCTTT
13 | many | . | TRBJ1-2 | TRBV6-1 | CASSPPPGDGYTF | TGTGCCAGCAGTCCCCCCCCCGGCGATGGCTACACCTTC
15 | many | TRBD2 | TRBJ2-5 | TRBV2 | CASSVTSGIGETQYF | TGTGCCAGCAGTGTGACTAGCGGGATTGGTGAGACCCAGTACTTC
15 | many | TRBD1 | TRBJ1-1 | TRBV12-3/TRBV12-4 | CASSSNRGRLTEAFF | TGTGCCAGCAGTTCGAACAGGGGGCGCCTCACTGAAGCTTTCTTT
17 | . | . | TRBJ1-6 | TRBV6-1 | CASSEALPGSQNSPLHF | TGTGCCAGCAGTGAAGCGCTTCCCGGCAGCCAAAATTCACCCCTCCACTTT
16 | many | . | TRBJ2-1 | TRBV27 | CASSLERSGPGNEQFF | TGTGCCAGCAGTTTAGAGAGGAGCGGGCCGGGGAATGAGCAGTTCTTC
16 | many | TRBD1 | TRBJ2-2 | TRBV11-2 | CASSPHGTDIPEELFF | TGTGCCAGCAGCCCACACGGGACAGATATACCGGAGGAGCTGTTTTTT
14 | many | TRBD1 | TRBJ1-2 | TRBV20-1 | CSARAPGQNYGYTF | TGCAGTGCTAGAGCTCCGGGACAGAACTATGGCTACACCTTC
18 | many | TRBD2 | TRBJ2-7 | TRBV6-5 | CASSLPTSGNSPLYEQYF | TGTGCCAGCAGCCTTCCGACTAGCGGGAACTCCCCCCTCTACGAGCAGTACTTC